This entry lists 20 T cell receptor beta chains sequenced from one sample in a study of blood T cell repertoires in COVID-19. The repertoire was sequenced with immunoSEQ multiplex PCR; TCRdb's copy has only in-frame clones and lacks some. The sample includes about 120,000 clones, under 90% seen only once; the top ten take about 4.2%. The specimen sequenced was peripheral blood. Every receptor here comes from a woman aged 70 to 79 with acute or convalescent COVID-19.

The chain uses TRBV10-2 and TRBJ2-1, with D perhaps matching TRBD1 (5 bases). V was clipped by 6 bases and J by 6 bases, with 15 bases between them. Germline V gene data show CDR1 as WSHSY and CDR2 as SAAADI. This CDR3 comprises 14 residues. The CDR3 spells CASSDRKYSNEQFF. CDR3 bases: TGCGCCAGCAGCGACAGAAAATACAGCAATGAGCAGTTCTTC.

This chain connects TRBV24-1 to TRBJ2-3; D unclear. The CDR3 extends over 13 amino acids. CDR1 and CDR2 from the germline V gene are KGHDR and SFDVKD. Trimming shortened V by 9 bases and J by 0 bases, and 9 bases separated the two germline ends. In nucleotides, the CDR3 is TGTGCCACCCGAGGAACTAGCACAGATACGCAGTATTTT. Translation: CATRGTSTDTQYF.

There are a few counts of this clone. The chain has TRBV5-1 and TRBJ1-2, with D hard to call. Trimming left V 7 bases short and J 4 bases short, with 29 bases between. The V gene's germline CDR1 is SGHRS and CDR2 YFSETQ. The CDR3 loop spans 18 amino acids. CDR3 in DNA: TGCGCCAGCTCCCCCCGGGGAGGCTCATCCCCTCTCCCCTATGGCTACACCTTC. It is translated as CASSPRGGSSPLPYGYTF.

This clone was recorded a few times. V and J are TRBV6-2 or TRBV6-3 and TRBJ1-5; D ambiguous. Germline-derived CDR1 and CDR2 are MNHEY and SVGEGT. V lost 7 bases, J lost 9 bases, and 16 bases lay in between. The CDR3 length is 13 residues. The CDR3 DNA reads TGTGCCAGCACCCCAGCGGCGATGGGGCCCCAGCATTTT. This sequence encodes CASTPAAMGPQHF.

The chain couples TRBV7-2 to TRBJ2-3; TRBD1 aligns across 8 bases. CDR3 length equals 19 residues. Germline V gene lookup returns CDR1 SGHTA and CDR2 FQGNSA. With V trimmed by 5 bases and J by 2 bases, 18 bases remained unmatched. CDR3 DNA sequence: TGTGCCAGCAGCCTCAGGGCCGGACAGGGTTCGACCACCACAGATACGCAGTATTTT. It codes for CASSLRAGQGSTTTDTQYF. Complete variable domain (other parts from reference TRBV7-2 and TRBJ2-3): GAGVSQSPSNKVTEKGKDVELRCDPISGHTALYWYRQSLGQGLEFLIYFQGNSAPDKSGLPSDRFSAERTGGSVSTLTIQRTQQEDSAVYLCASSLRAGQGSTTTDTQYFGPGTRLTVL.

J is TRBJ1-5 and V is TRBV15, with a weak D call TRBD1 (6 bases). Germline V gives CDR1 LNHNV, CDR2 YYDKDF (reference sequence). The V end lost 3 bases, the J end lost 0 bases, and 21 bases lay between the germline ends. This CDR3 has 19 residues. The DNA of the CDR3 is TGTGCCACCAGCAGGGAGGTGAGACAGGTTTCTAATAGCAATCAGCCCCAGCATTTT. As protein: CATSREVRQVSNSNQPQHF.

This rearrangement joins TRBV5-1 to TRBJ2-3, with 8 bases lining up with TRBD1. The trim removed 7 bases at V and 4 bases at J, leaving 8 bases unmatched. Germline V gene lookup returns CDR1 SGHRS and CDR2 YFSETQ. The length of the CDR3 is 14 residues. The CDR3 sequence is CASYRGQAPDTQYF. The DNA for the CDR3 is TGCGCCAGCTATAGGGGACAGGCACCAGATACGCAGTATTTT.

The chain links TRBV11-3 to TRBJ1-2, with D maybe TRBD1 (6 bases). Trimming shortened V by 5 bases and J by 3 bases, and 19 bases separated the two germline ends. The germline V gene encodes CDR1 SGHNT and CDR2 YENEEA. CDR3 length: 16 residues. The CDR3 sequence is CASSLQRGGGDYGYTF. The CDR3, as DNA: TGTGCCAGCAGCCTACAACGTGGAGGGGGGGACTATGGCTACACCTTC. Full variable domain (outside the CDR3, taken from reference TRBV11-3 and TRBJ1-2): EAGVVQSPRYKIIEKKQPVAFWCNPISGHNTLYWYLQNLGQGPELLIRYENEEAVDDSQLPKDRFSAERLKGVDSTLKIQPAELGDSAVYLCASSLQRGGGDYGYTFGSGTRLTVV.

The gene calls are TRBV30 and TRBJ2-2, with D unclear. The CDR3 totals 15 residues. The germline V gene encodes CDR1 GTSNPN and CDR2 SVGIG (reference sequence). Trimming shortened V by 4 bases and J by 2 bases, and 14 bases separated the two germline ends. CDR3 amino acids: CAWTYSFTNTGELFF. CDR3 DNA sequence: TGTGCCTGGACATATAGCTTTACTAACACCGGGGAGCTGTTTTTT.

The chain carries TRBV7-8 and TRBJ1-1; D is unresolved. V gave up 5 bases and J gave up 1 base, with 11 bases separating them. CDR3 length: 14 residues. The germline CDR1 and CDR2 sequences are SGHVS and FQNEAQ. CDR3 bases: TGTGCCAGCAGCGCGACCAGGAAGAACACTGAAGCTTTCTTT. Amino acids: CASSATRKNTEAFF.

The V call is TRBV6-5, the J call TRBJ2-5; the D gene is possibly TRBD1 (5 bases). This CDR3 has 13 amino acids. Trimming pared 10 bases from V and 1 base from J, leaving 13 bases between. Germline CDR1 MNHEY, CDR2 SVGAGI. The CDR3 region has the DNA TGTGCCACAGGACATCCACTCCAAGAGACCCAGTACTTC. Protein product: CATGHPLQETQYF.

This clone appeared a few times. CDR3 bases: TGTGCCAGCAGCTTAGCCTTCCGCGGCAGCGTTGATAATTCACCCCTCCACTTT. Its protein is CASSLAFRGSVDNSPLHF. The chain carries TRBV11-2 and TRBJ1-6, with D unclear. The germline V gene has CDR1 SGHAT and CDR2 FQNNGV. The CDR3 loop spans 18 amino acids. Trimming removed 1 base from V and 5 bases from J, with 18 bases in between.

The CDR3 bases are TGTGCTAGTGCCCCCGGACTAGCGGCAGATACGCAGTATTTT. Amino acids: CASAPGLAADTQYF. The chain links TRBV12-5 to TRBJ2-3, with TRBD2 matching over 10 bases. V lost 7 bases, J lost 4 bases, and 5 bases stayed unmatched. The CDR3 consists of 14 residues. Germline CDR1 LGHNT, CDR2 FRNRAP.

The chain recombines TRBV5-1 with TRBJ2-1; TRBD1 matches at 8 bases. The CDR3 extends over 16 amino acids. V lost 0 bases to trimming and J lost 9 bases; unmatched junction nucleotides: 11. Germline CDR1 is SGHRS and CDR2 is YFSETQ. For the CDR3, the DNA is TGCGCCAGCAGCTTGGGGGGGACAGGTCTGGTCCCTGAGCAGTTCTTC. Its protein is CASSLGGTGLVPEQFF.

This chain connects TRBV27 to TRBJ1-1, with D perhaps TRBD1 (5 bases). The CDR3 is made up of 15 amino acids. V lost 5 bases, J lost 3 bases, and 16 bases lay in between. Germline V CDR1 and CDR2: MNHEY, SMNVEV (reference sequence). This CDR3 reads CASSPDLGAHTEAFF. The CDR3, as DNA: TGTGCCAGCAGTCCTGACCTAGGGGCCCACACTGAAGCTTTCTTT.

V usage is TRBV9 and J usage is TRBJ1-3, with D maybe TRBD1 (5 bases). Germline CDR1 and CDR2: SGDLS and YYNGEE. The ends were cut back, 4 bases at V and 0 bases at J, with 11 bases in the middle. The CDR3 is 15 residues long. This chain's CDR3 is CASSKDSTSGNTIYF. The CDR3 nucleotides read TGTGCCAGCAGCAAAGACAGCACCTCTGGAAACACCATATATTTT. The full variable domain, completed using reference TRBV9 and TRBJ1-3, is DSGVTQTPKHLITATGQRVTLRCSPRSGDLSVYWYQQSLDQGLQFLIQYYNGEERAKGNILERFSAQQFPDLHSELNLSSLELGDSALYFCASSKDSTSGNTIYFGEGSWLTVV.

The CDR3 DNA sequence: TGTGCCAGCAGCCTCCTACCCTTTAGCGGGGGGGCAAGGGAGACCCAGTACTTC. It encodes CASSLLPFSGGARETQYF. The rearrangement uses TRBV2 and TRBJ2-5; 11 nucleotides line up with TRBD2. After removal of 6 bases from V and 5 bases from J, the junction contained 17 bases not matched to a gene. Looked up from germline, CDR1 is SNHLY and CDR2 is FYNNEI. The CDR3 totals 18 residues.

This clone was seen only a few times. The genes are TRBV15 and TRBJ1-4, with 7 nucleotides matching TRBD1. CDR1 and CDR2 from the germline V gene are LNHNV and YYDKDF (reference sequence). CDR3 size: 18 residues. After removal of 2 bases from V and 3 bases from J, the junction contained 12 bases not matched to a gene. The CDR3 region is CATSRPYPGQRANEKLFF. The CDR3 DNA sequence: TGTGCCACCAGCAGACCCTACCCGGGACAGCGAGCTAATGAAAAACTGTTTTTT.

The chain has TRBV7-2 and TRBJ2-5; TRBD2 might be the D (5 bases). Trimming cost V 2 bases and J 5 bases, with 12 bases left between them. The CDR3 runs to 14 residues. CDR1 is SGHTA and CDR2 is FQGNSA in the germline V gene. CDR3 bases: TGTGCCAGCAGCTTATCGACGGGGAGCGAGACCCAGTACTTC. Translated: CASSLSTGSETQYF.

The genes are TRBV2 and TRBJ1-5, with 8 nucleotides matching TRBD1. V shed 4 bases, J shed 3 bases, and the junction held 2 bases outside the gene matches. The CDR3 runs 14 residues. CDR1 is SNHLY and CDR2 is FYNNEI in the germline V gene. The CDR3, as DNA: TGTGCCAGCAGTGGGACAGGGTCCAATCAGCCCCAGCATTTT. This sequence encodes CASSGTGSNQPQHF.